The 26 T cell receptor beta chains reported below all come from one sample, sequenced in a study of cytomegalovirus exposure and HLA in healthy donors. The PCR was carried out with 60 Vbeta primers and 13 Jbeta primers. Some clones are missing from TCRdb's copy, which holds only in-frame ones; the method was immunoSEQ multiplex PCR. The sample holds roughly 120,000 clones, 76% seen once. Specimen: PBMCs. The receptors were sampled from a woman between 50 and 59 years old in good health and CMV-seropositive.

This clone was detected once. This rearrangement joins TRBV27 to TRBJ2-7; 9 positions agree with TRBD1. V was pared by 8 bases and J by 1 base, with 6 bases of the junction left unmatched. The V gene's germline CDR1 is MNHEY and CDR2 SMNVEV (reference sequence). The CDR3 covers 14 residues. The CDR3 coding sequence is TGTGCCAGCCAAGGACAGGGGAGATCCTACGAGCAGTACTTC. The encoded protein is CASQGQGRSYEQYF.

J is TRBJ2-2 and V is TRBV2; TRBD2 aligns across 9 bases. Germline-derived CDR1 and CDR2 are SNHLY and FYNNEI. This CDR3 has 18 amino acids. Trimming took 4 bases from V and 0 from J; bases not matched to a gene: 9. CDR3 in DNA: TGTGCCAGCAGTGCTCGGCGGGAGGGCCCAGCGAACACCGGGGAGCTGTTTTTT. Protein sequence: CASSARREGPANTGELFF. Together with reference TRBV2 and TRBJ2-2, the CDR3 gives the full variable domain: EPEVTQTPSHQVTQMGQEVILRCVPISNHLYFYWYRQILGQKVEFLVSFYNNEISEKSEIFDDQFSVERPDGSNFTLKIRSTKLEDSAMYFCASSARREGPANTGELFFGEGSRLTVL.

CDR3 in DNA: TGCAGCGTTGAAGGTGGCAGGGTGAATACTTTCTTT. Its protein is CSVEGGRVNTFF. The genes are TRBV29-1 and TRBJ1-1; D may be TRBD1 (5 bases). The V end lost 1 base, the J end lost 12 bases, and 15 bases lay between the germline ends. The CDR3 spans 12 residues. Germline CDR1 SQVTM, CDR2 ANQGSEA.

The chain employs TRBV6-6 and TRBJ2-5; 7 bases fit TRBD1. Germline trimming cut 4 bases from V and 5 bases from J; bases unmatched to any gene: 4. The germline CDR1 and CDR2 sequences are MNHNY and SVGAGI (reference sequence). There are 13 residues in the CDR3. This CDR3 is CASSFDRVETQYF. CDR3 sequence (DNA): TGTGCCAGCAGTTTCGACAGGGTGGAGACCCAGTACTTC.

V is TRBV4-1 and J is TRBJ2-5; D gene uncertain. The CDR3 contains 16 residues. V lost 0 bases and J 5 bases, leaving 16 bases between the germline ends. Looked up from germline, CDR1 is MGHRA and CDR2 is YSYEKL. CDR3 in amino acids: CASSQEETLEFETQYF. Written as DNA, the CDR3 is TGCGCCAGCAGCCAAGAAGAGACTTTGGAGTTTGAGACCCAGTACTTC.

In DNA, the CDR3 is TGTGCCAGCAGCCGACAGGGTCAAATGACCGGGGAGCTGTTTTTT. Translated, it gives CASSRQGQMTGELFF. The V call is TRBV2, the J call TRBJ2-2, with TRBD1 matching 7 bases. The CDR3 covers 15 residues. Germline assignment: CDR1 SNHLY and CDR2 FYNNEI. The V gene end was trimmed by 6 bases and the J gene end by 5 bases; junction bases not matched to a gene: 9.

CDR3 loop: CASGPHPGQETQYF. The CDR3 DNA is TGTGCTAGTGGTCCTCACCCCGGCCAAGAGACCCAGTACTTC. This rearrangement joins TRBV12-5 to TRBJ2-5; D is undetermined. Trimming removed 5 bases at V and 1 base at J, with 11 bases between. The CDR3 has 14 residues. Germline assignment: CDR1 LGHNT and CDR2 FRNRAP.

V gene TRBV9 combines with J gene TRBJ2-2; the D gene is possibly TRBD2 (7 bases). V dropped 4 bases and J dropped 8 bases, with 18 bases sitting between them. Looked up from germline, CDR1 is SGDLS and CDR2 is YYNGEE. The CDR3 spans 15 residues. CDR3 DNA: TGTGCCAGCAGCCCCCTAGTGGGGGGGCCTGGGGAGCTGTTTTTT. As protein: CASSPLVGGPGELFF. Full variable domain (rest looked up from reference TRBV9 and TRBJ2-2): DSGVTQTPKHLITATGQRVTLRCSPRSGDLSVYWYQQSLDQGLQFLIQYYNGEERAKGNILERFSAQQFPDLHSELNLSSLELGDSALYFCASSPLVGGPGELFFGEGSRLTVL.

The V call is TRBV7-8, the J call TRBJ2-7; 12 bases agree with TRBD1. The CDR3 extends over 14 amino acids. The junction had 6 bases not matched to a gene; V was cut back by 6 bases and J by 6 bases. The germline V gene encodes CDR1 SGHVS and CDR2 FQNEAQ. The CDR3 DNA reads TGTGCCAGCAGAATCGGGACAGGGGGCGGCGAGCAGTACTTC. It translates to CASRIGTGGGEQYF.

The chain is built from TRBV11-2 and TRBJ2-5, with TRBD1 matching over 8 bases. The CDR3 covers 16 residues. Germline-derived CDR1 and CDR2 are SGHAT and FQNNGV. V shed 3 bases, J shed 2 bases, and the junction held 8 bases outside the gene matches. The DNA of the CDR3 is TGTGCCAGCAGCTTCCCCCTCGGACAGGGACAAGAGACCCAGTACTTC. Its protein product is CASSFPLGQGQETQYF.

The V call is TRBV9, the J call TRBJ2-1, with 13 positions matching TRBD2. This CDR3 region has 15 residues. V shed 0 bases and J 8 bases; nucleotides not matched to a gene: 2. CDR1 is SGDLS, CDR2 YYNGEE, per germline. The chain's CDR3 is CASSVGTSGSDEQFF. The CDR3, as DNA: TGTGCCAGCAGCGTAGGGACTAGCGGGAGCGATGAGCAGTTCTTC.

V usage is TRBV7-2 and J usage is TRBJ2-5, with D possibly being TRBD1 (6 bases). The V gene lost 8 bases and the J gene lost 5 bases, with 9 bases spanning the gap. Germline-derived CDR1 and CDR2 are SGHTA and FQGNSA. CDR3 length: 11 amino acids. CDR3 in DNA: TGTGCCAGCGGGGGCGCGGAGACCCAGTACTTC. It is translated as CASGGAETQYF.

This clone was recorded a few times. The V and J genes are TRBV7-2 and TRBJ2-7; 8 positions agree with TRBD1. J was trimmed by 2 bases and V by 4 bases; bases with no gene match: 4. The CDR3 is 14 amino acids. Germline values: CDR1 SGHTA, CDR2 FQGNSA. CDR3: CASSYRTGPYEQYF. The CDR3 bases are TGTGCCAGCAGCTACCGGACAGGGCCCTACGAGCAGTACTTC.

The CDR3 loop reads CASSLAQRGYGYTF. CDR3 sequence (DNA): TGTGCCAGCAGCTTAGCACAGAGAGGGTATGGCTACACCTTC. The chain combines TRBV7-8 with TRBJ1-2; no definite D call. The CDR3 is made up of 14 amino acids. Germline V CDR1 and CDR2: SGHVS, FQNEAQ. V dropped 0 bases and J dropped 5 bases, with 10 bases sitting between them.

This clone was counted a single time. V gene TRBV5-1 combines with J gene TRBJ1-5; D ambiguous. CDR3 length equals 13 residues. Germline CDR1 reads SGHRS; CDR2 reads YFSETQ. The germline V and J ends were trimmed by 0 bases and 5 bases, with 6 bases remaining between them. The CDR3: CASSLAGYQPQHF. The DNA for the CDR3 is TGCGCCAGCAGCTTGGCCGGGTATCAGCCCCAGCATTTT.

The chain couples TRBV5-1 to TRBJ2-6, with D unresolved. V lost 2 bases to trimming and J lost 0 bases, with 6 bases between them. The CDR3 has 15 amino acids. Germline V gene data show CDR1 as SGHRS and CDR2 as YFSETQ. CDR3 bases: TGCGCCAGCAGCTTACAGCTCTCTGGGGCCAACGTCCTGACTTTC. Its protein product is CASSLQLSGANVLTF.

This clone appeared once. The rearrangement links TRBV7-6 to TRBJ1-4; D gene uncertain. Between the trimmed V and J ends, which lost 1 base and 4 bases, there was a span of 7 bases. The CDR3 runs to 14 residues. Germline V gene lookup returns CDR1 SGHVS and CDR2 FNYEAQ. The CDR3 DNA reads TGTGCCAGCAGCTTAGGCAGGCTTAATGAAAAACTGTTTTTT. Encoded protein: CASSLGRLNEKLFF.

The rearrangement joins TRBV2 to TRBJ1-5, with TRBD1 identical over 7 bases. This CDR3 has 14 residues. CDR1 and CDR2 from the germline V gene are SNHLY and FYNNEI. V lost 6 bases to trimming and J lost 2 bases; unmatched junction nucleotides: 4. Written as DNA, the CDR3 is TGTGCCAGCAGCGATGACAGGGGCAATCAGCCCCAGCATTTT. It encodes CASSDDRGNQPQHF.

The chain uses TRBV13 and TRBJ2-4; TRBD2 matches 7 bases. V was clipped by 2 bases and J by 8 bases; unmatched bases: 9. Germline lookup yields CDR1 PRHDT and CDR2 FYEKMQ (reference sequence). The CDR3 contains 15 residues. The chain's CDR3 is CASSLRAGVYDIQYF. The CDR3 nucleotides read TGTGCCAGCAGCTTAAGGGCGGGAGTCTACGACATTCAGTACTTC.

V is TRBV11-2 and J is TRBJ1-1; 9 nucleotides match TRBD1. The ends lost 5 bases at V and 4 bases at J; junction bases unmatched: 8. The length of the CDR3 is 15 residues. The germline V gene has CDR1 SGHAT and CDR2 FQNNGV. Written as DNA, the CDR3 is TGTGCCAGCAGCCCGACAGGGGGAAGTCCCACTGAAGCTTTCTTT. It specifies CASSPTGGSPTEAFF.

J is TRBJ2-1 and V is TRBV5-6; the D gene is possibly TRBD2 (6 bases). The germline gives CDR1 SGHDT, CDR2 YYEEEE. The CDR3 sequence is 15 residues long. Trimming took off 4 bases at V and 4 bases at J, with 15 bases between the two ends. CDR3 loop: CASSKPGTSYNEQFF. As DNA, the CDR3 is TGTGCCAGCAGCAAGCCGGGGACTTCTTACAATGAGCAGTTCTTC.

The chain uses TRBV9 and TRBJ1-5; maybe TRBD1 (5 bases). The V and J ends lost 2 bases and 3 bases respectively, with 9 bases between them. The germline CDR1 and CDR2 sequences are SGDLS and YYNGEE. CDR3 length: 14 residues. The CDR3 DNA sequence: TGTGCCAGCAGCGTGTCAGGGTCCAATCAGCCCCAGCATTTT. As protein: CASSVSGSNQPQHF.

V is TRBV11-1 and J is TRBJ1-1; 8 bases align to TRBD1. The CDR3 has 14 amino acids. Germline assignment: CDR1 SGHAT and CDR2 FQDESV (reference sequence). The trim removed 5 bases at V and 1 base at J, leaving 3 bases unmatched. CDR3 in DNA: TGTGCCAGCAGCCGGACAGGGTCGAACACTGAAGCTTTCTTT. Translation: CASSRTGSNTEAFF.

The V and J genes are TRBV5-8 and TRBJ2-7; tentatively, D is TRBD1 (5 bases). This CDR3 has 14 residues. Germline assignment: CDR1 SGHTS and CDR2 YDEGEE. Between the trimmed V and J ends, which lost 0 bases and 11 bases, there was a span of 18 bases. Written as DNA, the CDR3 is TGTGCCAGCAGCTTGGGTGTTCAGGGTTGGCCAAAGTACTTC. Translated, it gives CASSLGVQGWPKYF. The complete variable domain, with remaining parts taken from reference TRBV5-8 and TRBJ2-7, reads EAGVTQSPTHLIKTRGQQATLRCSPISGHTSVYWYQQALGLGLQFLLWYDEGEERNRGNFPPRFSGRQFPNYSSELNVNALELEDSALYLCASSLGVQGWPKYFGPGTRLTVT.

The chain carries TRBV2 and TRBJ2-7, with D perhaps matching TRBD1 (6 bases). Trimming shortened V by 7 bases and J by 10 bases, and 23 bases separated the two germline ends. Germline CDR1 SNHLY, CDR2 FYNNEI. The length of the CDR3 is 14 residues. In nucleotides, the CDR3 is TGTGCCAGCACCGGGCCCCAGAGGACAGAGAAACAGTACTTC. Residues: CASTGPQRTEKQYF.

The V gene is TRBV29-1, the J gene TRBJ2-5; D is undetermined. CDR1 is SQVTM, CDR2 ANQGSEA, per germline. The CDR3 is 12 amino acids. V gave up 4 bases and J gave up 1 base, with 7 bases separating them. The CDR3 DNA reads TGCAGCGTTGTAGTTAGCCAAGAGACCCAGTACTTC. It codes for CSVVVSQETQYF. The complete variable domain, with remaining parts taken from reference TRBV29-1 and TRBJ2-5, reads SAVISQKPSRDICQRGTSLTIQCQVDSQVTMMFWYRQQPGQSLTLIATANQGSEATYESGFVIDKFPISRPNLTFSTLTVSNMSPEDSSIYLCSVVVSQETQYFGPGTRLLVL.